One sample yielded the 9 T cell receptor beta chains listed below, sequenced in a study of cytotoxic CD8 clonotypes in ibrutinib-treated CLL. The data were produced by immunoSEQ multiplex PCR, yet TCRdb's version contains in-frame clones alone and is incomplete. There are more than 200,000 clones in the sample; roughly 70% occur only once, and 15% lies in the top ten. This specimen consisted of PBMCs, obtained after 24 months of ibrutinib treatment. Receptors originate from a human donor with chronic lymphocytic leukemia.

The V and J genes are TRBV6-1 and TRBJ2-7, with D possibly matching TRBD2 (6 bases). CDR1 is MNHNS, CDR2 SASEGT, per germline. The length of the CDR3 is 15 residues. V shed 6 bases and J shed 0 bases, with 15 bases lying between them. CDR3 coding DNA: TGTGCCAGCAGGGCTAGCGTGAGTAGCTCCTACGAGCAGTACTTC. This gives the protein CASRASVSSSYEQYF.

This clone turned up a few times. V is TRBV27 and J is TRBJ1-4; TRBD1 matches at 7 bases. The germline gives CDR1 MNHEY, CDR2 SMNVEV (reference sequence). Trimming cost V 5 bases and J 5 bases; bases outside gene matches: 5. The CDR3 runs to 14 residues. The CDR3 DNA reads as TGTGCCAGCAGTCACAGGGGCTCAAATGAAAAACTGTTTTTT. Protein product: CASSHRGSNEKLFF.

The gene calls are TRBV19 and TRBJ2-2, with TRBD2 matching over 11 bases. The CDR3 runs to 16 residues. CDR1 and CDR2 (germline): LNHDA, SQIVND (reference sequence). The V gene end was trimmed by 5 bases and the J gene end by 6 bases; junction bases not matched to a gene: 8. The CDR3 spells CASSVVLAGAPGELFF. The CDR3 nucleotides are TGTGCCAGTAGTGTCGTACTAGCGGGAGCTCCCGGGGAGCTGTTTTTT.

The CDR3 reads CASGGYTQYF. The CDR3, as DNA: TGTGCCAGCGGAGGTTATACGCAGTATTTT. This chain uses TRBV9 with TRBJ2-3; tentative D call: TRBD2 (5 bases). Between the trimmed V and J ends, which lost 7 bases and 7 bases, there was a span of 7 bases. Germline CDR1 and CDR2: SGDLS and YYNGEE. CDR3 size: 10 residues.

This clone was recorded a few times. The CDR3 sequence is CASSYGGGPSGNTIYF. Written as DNA, the CDR3 is TGTGCCAGCAGTTACGGGGGAGGGCCCTCGGGCAACACCATATATTTT. The genes are TRBV6-5 and TRBJ1-3, with D possibly being TRBD1 (5 bases). Trimming shortened V by 2 bases and J by 7 bases, and 18 bases separated the two germline ends. Germline-derived CDR1 and CDR2 are MNHEY and SVGAGI. This CDR3 has 16 amino acids.

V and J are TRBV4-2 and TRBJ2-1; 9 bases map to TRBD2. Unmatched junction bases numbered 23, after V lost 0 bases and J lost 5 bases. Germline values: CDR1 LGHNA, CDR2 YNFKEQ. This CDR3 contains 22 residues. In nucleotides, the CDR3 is TGTGCCAGCAGCCAAGATCGGGACTTTGCGGGCGGGAGGGCCGGATCAGACAATGAGCAGTTCTTC. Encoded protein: CASSQDRDFAGGRAGSDNEQFF.

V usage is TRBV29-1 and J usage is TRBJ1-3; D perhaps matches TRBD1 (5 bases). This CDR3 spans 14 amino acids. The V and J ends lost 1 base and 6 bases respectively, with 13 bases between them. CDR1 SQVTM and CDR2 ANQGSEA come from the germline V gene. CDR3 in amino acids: CSVEARGRVNTIYF. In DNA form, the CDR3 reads TGCAGCGTTGAAGCACGGGGACGGGTAAACACCATATATTTT.

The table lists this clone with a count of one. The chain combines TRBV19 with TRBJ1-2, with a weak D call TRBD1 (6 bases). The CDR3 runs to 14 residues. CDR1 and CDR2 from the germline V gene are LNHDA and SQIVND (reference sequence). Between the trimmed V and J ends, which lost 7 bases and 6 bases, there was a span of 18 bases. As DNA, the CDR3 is TGTGCCAGTACCTTGGGCACAGGGTATGATGGCTACACCTTC. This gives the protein CASTLGTGYDGYTF.

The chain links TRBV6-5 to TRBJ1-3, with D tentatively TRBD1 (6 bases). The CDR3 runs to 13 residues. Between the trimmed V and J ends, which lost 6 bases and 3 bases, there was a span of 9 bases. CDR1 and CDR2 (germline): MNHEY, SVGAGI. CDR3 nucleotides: TGTGCCAGCAGAAGGGACATTGGAAACACCATATATTTT. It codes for CASRRDIGNTIYF.